What follows is one T cell receptor (beta chain) and its context. Its target is not known. The source of the sample is a study of cytomegalovirus exposure and HLA in healthy donors. Notes on the study in general: In a later analysis, several top co-occurrence clusters appeared linked to parvovirus B19, influenza, CMV and Epstein-Barr virus. Upon later analysis, HLA-associated TCR beta chains proved more clonally expanded than other, equally common chains. Presence/absence results assume similar sequencing depth per donor, which may not hold.

The PCR was carried out with 60 Vbeta primers and 13 Jbeta primers. Produced via immunoSEQ multiplex PCR; TCRdb's table is partial and in-frame only. The sample table includes some 34,000 clones. Trimming took off 5 bases at V and 5 bases at J, with 18 bases between the two ends. CDR1 and CDR2 (germline): SGHTA, FQGNSA. The CDR3 sequence is 15 residues long. The sample consisted of PBMCs. This TCR derives from a man aged 40-55 years in good health and CMV-seronegative. The rearrangement links TRBV7-2 to TRBJ1-2, with D tentatively TRBD1 (6 bases). In DNA, the CDR3 is TGTGCCAGCAGCCCTGTGATGGACAGTAGATATGGCTACACCTTC. Translated: CASSPVMDSRYGYTF.